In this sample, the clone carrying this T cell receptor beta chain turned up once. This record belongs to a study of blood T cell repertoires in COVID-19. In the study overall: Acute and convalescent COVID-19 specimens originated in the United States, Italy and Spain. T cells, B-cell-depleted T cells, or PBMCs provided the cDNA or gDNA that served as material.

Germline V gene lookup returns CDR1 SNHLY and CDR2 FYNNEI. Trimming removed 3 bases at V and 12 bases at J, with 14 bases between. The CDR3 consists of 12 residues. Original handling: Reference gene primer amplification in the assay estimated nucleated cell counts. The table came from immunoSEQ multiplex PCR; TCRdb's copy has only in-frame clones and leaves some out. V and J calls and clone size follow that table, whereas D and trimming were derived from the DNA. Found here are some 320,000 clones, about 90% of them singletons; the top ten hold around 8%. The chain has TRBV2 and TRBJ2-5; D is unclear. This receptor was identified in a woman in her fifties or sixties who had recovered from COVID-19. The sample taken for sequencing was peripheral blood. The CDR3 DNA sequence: TGTGCCAGCAGTGAGTCCCCAGAGGTTAAGTACTTC. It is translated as CASSESPEVKYF.